Sequencing of this TCR beta chain was carried out in a study of cytomegalovirus exposure and HLA in healthy donors. 60 Vbeta and 13 Jbeta primers were used in PCR. Produced via immunoSEQ multiplex PCR; TCRdb's table is partial and in-frame only. In the table there are some 170,000 clones, approximately 80% of which are singletons. The CDR3 contains 14 residues. Trimming took 5 bases from V and 2 from J, leaving 9 bases between them. Germline values: CDR1 LNHDA, CDR2 SQIVND (reference sequence). Sequenced material: PBMCs. The sequence came from a woman aged 25 to 39 in good health and CMV-seropositive. The chain carries TRBV19 and TRBJ1-4; possible D gene TRBD1, 5 bases. CDR3 bases: TGTGCCAGTAGTTGGACAACGACTAATGAAAAACTGTTTTTT. Translating gives CASSWTTTNEKLFF.